A single sample gave rise to the 16 T cell receptor beta chains below, sequenced in a study of regulatory T cells in long-lasting Graves disease. The sample's time point: persistent/refractory GD, antithyroid drugs over 5 years with positive TRAb. Isolated PBMC RNA provided the starting material for the TCR library. According to the study, TCR beta libraries were built with iRepertoire HTBI primers and CDR3-region Arm-PCR. TCRdb passed the multiplex PCR reads through MiXCR, listing each CDR3 protein once. The repertoire holds some 370,000 distinct CDR3 sequences, with about 20% as singletons. The sequences come from peripheral blood mononuclear cells (PBMCs), collected when the disease was refractory, from a patient treated with antithyroid drugs. These receptors were obtained from a female donor with Graves disease.

The CDR3 reads CASQDRGTGELFF. The DNA of the CDR3 is TGTGCCAGCCAGGACAGGGGCACCGGGGAGCTGTTTTTT. This chain joins TRBV11-3 and TRBJ2-2; TRBD1 agrees at 9 bases. The CDR3 is made up of 13 amino acids. V lost 8 bases and J lost 4; bases outside the gene matches: 2. Germline V gene lookup returns CDR1 SGHNT and CDR2 YENEEA.

This clonotype was counted many times. The chain is built from TRBV6-4 and TRBJ2-4; 7 nucleotides match TRBD1. Per the germline V gene, CDR1 is MRHNA and CDR2 is SNTAGT. V was pared by 4 bases and J by 1 base, with 7 bases of the junction left unmatched. The CDR3 consists of 16 residues. The CDR3 protein is CASSGSGGKAKNIQYF. CDR3 DNA: TGTGCCAGCAGTGGTTCAGGGGGTAAGGCCAAAAACATTCAGTACTTC.

As concerns this clonotype: A much bigger clone sits one base away, suggesting this may be a read error. The CDR3 here is CASSLGQGDSGAFF. The CDR3 region has the DNA TGTGCCAGCAGCTTAGGGCAGGGAGACAGCGGAGCTTTCTTT. This chain uses TRBV11-2 with TRBJ1-1, with a possible D match to TRBD1 (5 bases). Looked up from germline, CDR1 is SGHAT and CDR2 is FQNNGV. V was pared by 1 base and J by 10 bases, with 16 bases between. This CDR3 has 14 residues.

This chain uses TRBV6-2 or TRBV6-3 with TRBJ1-3, with TRBD1 identical over 8 bases. Per germline, CDR1 MNHEY and CDR2 SVGEGT. V was pared by 8 bases and J by 7 bases, with 13 bases of the junction left unmatched. The CDR3 extends over 15 amino acids. CDR3 loop: CASGPEDQGANTIYF. The CDR3 bases are TGTGCCAGCGGCCCCGAGGACCAGGGGGCTAACACCATATATTTT.

The rearrangement links TRBV4-1 to TRBJ2-7; D is ambiguous. Trimming removed 4 bases at V and 7 bases at J, with 20 bases between. The CDR3 is made up of 15 amino acids. The V gene's germline CDR1 is MGHRA and CDR2 YSYEKL. The CDR3 spells CASSPALTPRDEQYF. The DNA of the CDR3 is TGCGCCAGCAGCCCTGCTCTGACACCTAGAGATGAGCAGTACTTC.

About this clonotype: A much larger clone differs from this one at a single base, so this may be a read error. The J gene is TRBJ2-5, the V gene TRBV20-1; maybe TRBD1 (5 bases). The CDR3 is 13 residues long. Germline V gene lookup returns CDR1 DFQATT and CDR2 SNEGSKA (reference sequence). DNA of the CDR3: TGCAGTGTTAGAAGACAGTCTCAAGAGACCCAGTACTTC. It codes for CSVRRQSQETQYF.

The sample holds many counts of this clonotype. The rearrangement links TRBV7-6 to TRBJ2-7, with 9 bases identical to TRBD2. Germline CDR1 SGHVS, CDR2 FNYEAQ. The J segment lost 5 bases and the V segment lost 3 bases, leaving 5 bases of the junction unmatched. This CDR3 is built from 14 residues. This CDR3 reads CASSFGLAPDEQYF. In nucleotides, the CDR3 is TGTGCCAGCAGCTTTGGACTAGCGCCCGACGAGCAGTACTTC.

On this clonotype itself: This may come from a read error, since a much larger clone is one base off. The chain links TRBV12-3 or TRBV12-4 to TRBJ1-1, with TRBD1 as a possible D gene (6 bases). The CDR3 loop spans 13 amino acids. CDR3 protein: CASSRRVGGPALF. CDR3 DNA: TGTGCCAGCAGCCGCCGCGTTGGGGGGCCAGCTCTCTTT.

This clonotype appeared a few times. V is TRBV5-1 and J is TRBJ2-7, with 16 bases matching TRBD2. Trimming at V came to 3 bases and at J to 5 bases, leaving 8 bases not matched to a gene. The CDR3 loop spans 17 amino acids. Germline V gives CDR1 SGHRS, CDR2 YFSETQ. In DNA, the CDR3 is TGCGCCAGCAGCTGGGGGACTAGCGGGAGGGCCGGGAACGAGCAGTACTTC. This codes for CASSWGTSGRAGNEQYF.

This chain uses TRBV11-2 with TRBJ2-1; D gene ambiguous. Trimming removed 1 base from V and 0 bases from J, with 10 bases in between. The CDR3 is made up of 16 amino acids. In germline, CDR1 is SGHAT, CDR2 FQNNGV. CDR3 sequence reads: CASSLAVRSSYNEQFF. CDR3 bases: TGTGCCAGCAGCTTAGCTGTCCGAAGCTCCTACAATGAGCAGTTCTTC.

This clonotype was recorded at least ten times. The V and J genes are TRBV27 and TRBJ1-5, with 7 bases that match TRBD1. The CDR3 sequence is 14 residues long. Germline CDR1 reads MNHEY; CDR2 reads SMNVEV (reference sequence). J lost 5 bases, V lost 3 bases, and 4 bases had no gene match. The CDR3 DNA reads TGTGCCAGCAGTTTTGGCAGGGGGTATCAGCCCCAGCATTTT. This encodes CASSFGRGYQPQHF.

This clonotype was detected many times. The chain recombines TRBV27 with TRBJ2-7; 10 positions agree with TRBD2. Trimming cost V 0 bases and J 5 bases; bases outside gene matches: 4. The length of the CDR3 is 15 residues. Germline CDR1 and CDR2: MNHEY and SMNVEV (reference sequence). This CDR3 is CASSLSPSGSNEQYF. In DNA form, the CDR3 reads TGTGCCAGCAGTTTATCGCCTAGCGGGAGCAACGAGCAGTACTTC.

In this sample, this clonotype turned up many times. The V gene is TRBV7-9, the J gene TRBJ2-7; 10 nucleotides align to TRBD2. The CDR3 has 15 amino acids. The V gene's germline CDR1 is SEHNR and CDR2 FQNEAQ (reference sequence). V was clipped by 5 bases and J by 3 bases; unmatched bases: 7. The CDR3 DNA is TGTGCCAGCAGCCCCGGACTAGCGGCTTTCTACGAGCAGTACTTC. The encoded protein is CASSPGLAAFYEQYF. Full variable domain (remainder filled in from reference TRBV7-9 and TRBJ2-7): DTGVSQNPRHKITKRGQNVTFRCDPISEHNRLYWYRQTLGQGPEFLTYFQNEAQLEKSRLLSDRFSAERPKGSFSTLEIQRTEQGDSAMYLCASSPGLAAFYEQYFGPGTRLTVT.

This chain joins TRBV6-1 and TRBJ1-5, with 7 nucleotides matching TRBD1. From germline, CDR1 is MNHNS and CDR2 SASEGT. The CDR3 is 18 amino acids. V was pared by 5 bases and J by 2 bases, with 15 bases of the junction left unmatched. This CDR3 reads CASSLGARGVLGNQPQHF. Written as DNA, the CDR3 is TGTGCCAGCAGTCTAGGGGCCAGGGGGGTTTTGGGCAATCAGCCCCAGCATTTT.

There are many counts of this clonotype. The V gene is TRBV28, the J gene TRBJ2-4; no firm D call. CDR1 is MDHEN, CDR2 SYDVKM, per germline. Trimming left V 4 bases short and J 6 bases short, with 16 bases between. The CDR3 totals 15 residues. In DNA, the CDR3 is TGTGCCAGCAGTTCGGTGAGCCTGGATTCAAACATTCAGTACTTC. This codes for CASSSVSLDSNIQYF.

This clonotype was detected ten times or more. The chain couples TRBV12-3 or TRBV12-4 to TRBJ1-6; 9 bases fit TRBD1. The CDR3 is 16 residues long. V lost 7 bases and J lost 6; bases outside the gene matches: 10. CDR3 nucleotides: TGTGCCAGCACCACGTGGGGGACAGGGATTAATTCACCCCTCCACTTT. Protein product: CASTTWGTGINSPLHF.